This TCR beta chain was obtained from a study of CD8 T cells in Susac syndrome. General study findings and limits: The CD4+ T cell repertoires that were profiled in Susac syndrome showed no clonal expansion.

The RNA, about 0.45 to 1 ug, was put through reverse transcription using random hexamers. TCRdb reprocessed the immunoSEQ multiplex PCR reads via MiXCR and lists one record per CDR3 protein. Among approximately 160,000 distinct CDR3 sequences listed, around 96% were seen once. Germline V CDR1 and CDR2: SQVTM, ANQGSEA. V was clipped by 4 bases and J by 5 bases, with 9 bases between them. The CDR3 runs 11 residues. TEMRA cells were enriched by FACS, and CD4+ and CD8+ T cells were negatively isolated. Points on this clonotype: The antigen is not known.

The sequence derives from a human donor with Susac syndrome. The sequenced material came from CD4+ T cells from PBMCs. The rearrangement uses TRBV29-1 and TRBJ2-7; D assignment may be TRBD1 or TRBD2 (6 bases each). Here the CDR3 reads CSVAGGHEQYF. Written as DNA, the CDR3 is TGCAGCGTTGCCGGGGGCCACGAGCAGTACTTC.